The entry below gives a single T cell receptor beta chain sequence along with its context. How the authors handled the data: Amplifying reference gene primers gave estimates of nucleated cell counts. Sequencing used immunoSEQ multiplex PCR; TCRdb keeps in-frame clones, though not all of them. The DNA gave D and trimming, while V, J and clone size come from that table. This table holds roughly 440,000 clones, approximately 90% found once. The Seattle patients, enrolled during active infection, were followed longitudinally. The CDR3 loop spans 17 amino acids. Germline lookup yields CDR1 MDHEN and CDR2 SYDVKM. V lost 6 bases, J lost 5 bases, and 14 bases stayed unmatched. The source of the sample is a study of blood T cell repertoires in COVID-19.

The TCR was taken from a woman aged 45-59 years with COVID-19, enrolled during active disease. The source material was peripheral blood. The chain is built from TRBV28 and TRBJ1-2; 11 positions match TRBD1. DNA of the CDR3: TGTGCCAGCAGCACGCAACCCGGGACAGGGGGGACTTATGGCTACACCTTC. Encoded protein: CASSTQPGTGGTYGYTF.